Below, 11 T cell receptor beta chains from the same sample are listed, as sequenced in a study of T cell changes during pregnancy in multiple sclerosis. The assay was immunoSEQ multiplex PCR, and TCRdb's table has in-frame clones only and misses some. This table holds 90,000 to 130,000 clones, 92% found once. The input for sequencing was peripheral blood, taken in the third trimester of pregnancy. The receptors derive from a female donor with multiple sclerosis, enrolled in a pregnancy study.

V and J are TRBV6-5 and TRBJ1-5; D is uncertain. Germline V gene sequence: CDR1 MNHEY, CDR2 SVGAGI. The CDR3 sequence is 15 residues long. The V and J ends lost 9 bases and 4 bases respectively, with 19 bases between them. CDR3 coding DNA: TGTGCCAGTAGACGCGGGAGGGCAATTAATCAGCCCCAGCATTTT. It codes for CASRRGRAINQPQHF.

The chain links TRBV23-1 to TRBJ2-7, with D maybe TRBD1 (5 bases). TRBV23-1 is recorded as an ORF, its role being uncertain. The CDR3 totals 16 residues. Between the trimmed V and J ends, which lost 0 bases and 0 bases, there was a span of 12 bases. The CDR3 loop is CASSQSRRQISYEQYF. CDR3 sequence (DNA): TGCGCCAGCAGTCAATCGCGTCGACAGATCTCCTACGAGCAGTACTTC.

This sequence joins TRBV6-5 and TRBJ2-1, with TRBD1 matching 7 bases. The CDR3 loop spans 12 amino acids. The germline V gene has CDR1 MNHEY and CDR2 SVGAGI. V lost 6 bases to trimming and J lost 8 bases; unmatched junction nucleotides: 4. The CDR3 sequence: CASSRDSDEQFF. CDR3 nucleotide sequence: TGTGCCAGCAGCCGGGACAGCGATGAGCAGTTCTTC.

This sequence joins TRBV28 and TRBJ2-3; 10 bases match TRBD2. CDR3 length: 18 amino acids. Per the germline V gene, CDR1 is MDHEN and CDR2 is SYDVKM. The V and J ends lost 2 bases and 1 base, in that order; junction bases with no gene match: 9. Here the CDR3 reads CASSLRLAGVGGTDTQYF. The CDR3 DNA is TGTGCCAGCAGTTTACGGCTAGCGGGAGTTGGTGGCACAGATACGCAGTATTTT. Filled out from reference TRBV28 and TRBJ2-3, the complete variable domain reads DVKVTQSSRYLVKRTGEKVFLECVQDMDHENMFWYRQDPGLGLRLIYFSYDVKMKEKGDIPEGYSVSREKKERFSLILESASTNQTSMYLCASSLRLAGVGGTDTQYFGPGTRLTVL.

The chain links TRBV5-1 to TRBJ2-1; D is possibly TRBD2 (5 bases). The CDR3 is 12 residues long. V was clipped by 1 base and J by 7 bases, with 6 bases between them. Germline CDR1 is SGHRS and CDR2 is YFSETQ. CDR3 loop: CASSLSGNEQFF. The CDR3, as DNA: TGCGCCAGCAGCTTGTCGGGAAATGAGCAGTTCTTC.

The rearrangement joins TRBV29-1 to TRBJ2-6, with D perhaps TRBD1 (5 bases). CDR1 is SQVTM, CDR2 ANQGSEA, per germline. Between the trimmed V and J ends, which lost 2 bases and 4 bases, there was a span of 9 bases. This CDR3 contains 14 residues. CDR3 sequence: CSVEQGSGANVLTF. CDR3 nucleotide sequence: TGCAGCGTTGAACAGGGTTCCGGGGCCAACGTCCTGACTTTC.

The rearrangement links TRBV2 to TRBJ1-2; TRBD1 might be the D (6 bases). This CDR3 has 14 amino acids. Germline CDR1 SNHLY, CDR2 FYNNEI. Trimming cost V 6 bases and J 3 bases, with 14 bases left between them. CDR3 in amino acids: CASRGQGQDYGYTF. The CDR3 DNA sequence: TGTGCCAGCAGAGGGCAGGGGCAGGACTATGGCTACACCTTC.

V usage is TRBV28 and J usage is TRBJ1-2; TRBD1 might be the D (6 bases). The CDR3 has 15 residues. The V gene's germline CDR1 is MDHEN and CDR2 SYDVKM. The germline V and J ends were trimmed by 4 bases and 6 bases, with 18 bases remaining between them. CDR3: CASSSQGFREDGYTF. CDR3 DNA: TGTGCCAGCAGTTCACAGGGATTCCGGGAGGATGGCTACACCTTC.

This sequence joins TRBV4-2 and TRBJ2-3, with 10 positions matching TRBD2. Looked up from germline, CDR1 is LGHNA and CDR2 is YNFKEQ. The CDR3 sequence is 16 residues long. The ends lost 4 bases at V and 2 bases at J; junction bases unmatched: 6. DNA of the CDR3: TGTGCCAGCAGCCGAGAGACTAGCGGGTACACAGATACGCAGTATTTT. Amino acids: CASSRETSGYTDTQYF.

The V call is TRBV19, the J call TRBJ2-2; a weak D match, TRBD2 (6 bases). Germline values: CDR1 LNHDA, CDR2 SQIVND (reference sequence). The CDR3 covers 16 residues. V was pared by 3 bases and J by 0 bases, with 11 bases between. Written as DNA, the CDR3 is TGTGCCAGTAGTATCTGGGGCGGGGCGAACACCGGGGAGCTGTTTTTT. This gives the protein CASSIWGGANTGELFF.

This rearrangement joins TRBV7-6 to TRBJ2-1; TRBD1 matches at 8 bases. Trimming cost V 6 bases and J 6 bases; bases outside gene matches: 4. The CDR3 totals 13 residues. CDR1 SGHVS and CDR2 FNYEAQ come from the germline V gene. In DNA form, the CDR3 reads TGTGCCAGCAGACTTACAGGGGGCAATGAGCAGTTCTTC. Protein product: CASRLTGGNEQFF.